Listed here are 30 T cell receptor beta chains from one sample, sequenced in a study of cytomegalovirus exposure and HLA in healthy donors (dated by TCRdb to about 2017). Library preparation was by the immunoSEQ multiplex PCR assay. A mixture of 60 forward primers for TCR Vbeta segments and 13 reverse primers for TCR Jbeta segments was used in the multiplex PCR. TCRdb retrieved this table from immuneACCESS and kept in-frame rearrangements only. Not all clones are present; in checked studies, unresolved V genes account for under half, and no reason is known for the remainder. This sample is represented by around 58,000 clones; around 77% of them were singletons. Together, the top ten hold approximately 5.4% of the sample. The source material was PBMCs. These receptors originate from a male donor in good health and CMV-seropositive.

This clone was seen a few times. The V gene is TRBV10-1, the J gene TRBJ2-7, with a possible D match to TRBD2 (6 bases). CDR1 WNHNN and CDR2 SYGVQD come from the germline V gene (reference sequence). CDR3 length equals 14 residues. V gave up 6 bases and J gave up 7 bases, with 19 bases separating them. The CDR3 sequence is CASRDYWDCSEQYF. CDR3 DNA sequence: TGCGCCAGCAGAGATTATTGGGACTGCTCAGAGCAGTACTTC.

Worth noting for this clone: Other DNA sequences of this sample code for an identical CDR3. The chain joins TRBV4-2 to TRBJ1-5; maybe TRBD1 (5 bases). The length of the CDR3 is 15 residues. Trimming cost V 1 base and J 4 bases, with 11 bases left between them. From germline, CDR1 is LGHNA and CDR2 YNFKEQ. DNA of the CDR3: TGTGCCAGCAGCCAAGCTACAGGTGGAAATCAGCCCCAGCATTTT. Translating it yields CASSQATGGNQPQHF.

The V and J genes are TRBV7-2 and TRBJ1-5, with D possibly being TRBD1 (5 bases). Looked up from germline, CDR1 is SGHTA and CDR2 is FQGNSA. The CDR3 totals 16 residues. The germline V and J ends were trimmed by 0 bases and 4 bases, with 13 bases remaining between them. Here the CDR3 reads CASSLAGGRRNQPQHF. As DNA, the CDR3 is TGTGCCAGCAGCTTAGCGGGGGGGAGGCGAAATCAGCCCCAGCATTTT.

The rearrangement links TRBV15 to TRBJ1-1; 7 bases are shared with TRBD1. After removal of 1 base from V and 6 bases from J, the junction contained 2 bases not matched to a gene. Germline-derived CDR1 and CDR2 are LNHNV and YYDKDF (reference sequence). This CDR3 comprises 13 residues. The CDR3 sequence is CATSRGGGPEAFF. As DNA, the CDR3 is TGTGCCACCAGCAGAGGAGGGGGCCCTGAAGCTTTCTTT.

This clone is medium-sized. J is TRBJ2-7 and V is TRBV7-9; the D is unclear. This CDR3 contains 13 residues. Trimming took off 5 bases at V and 4 bases at J, with 12 bases between the two ends. Germline values: CDR1 SEHNR, CDR2 FQNEAQ (reference sequence). The CDR3 region is CASSPPSEYEQYF. The CDR3 DNA sequence: TGTGCCAGCAGCCCACCCTCCGAGTACGAGCAGTACTTC.

The chain links TRBV5-6 to TRBJ2-7; no firm D call. This CDR3 is 15 amino acids long. The V end was cut by 0 bases, the J end by 3 bases, with 13 bases between. Germline CDR1 reads SGHDT; CDR2 reads YYEEEE. The CDR3 region has the DNA TGTGCCAGCAGCTTGGGGGCGTGGAAGAGCTACGAGCAGTACTTC. It encodes CASSLGAWKSYEQYF.

V and J are TRBV10-3 and TRBJ1-2, with a weak D call TRBD1 (5 bases). This CDR3 has 14 residues. The V gene lost 2 bases and the J gene lost 4 bases, with 11 bases spanning the gap. CDR1 and CDR2 (germline): ENHRY, SYGVKD. CDR3 residues: CAISEPRVGYGYTF. The CDR3 bases are TGTGCCATCAGTGAGCCCAGGGTTGGCTATGGCTACACCTTC.

DNA for the CDR3: TGTGCCAGCAGCGACCTTGGGACAGAAAATGAAAAACTGTTTTTT. As protein: CASSDLGTENEKLFF. The chain recombines TRBV5-8 with TRBJ1-4; 7 bases match TRBD1. This CDR3 is built from 15 residues. Germline V lookup: CDR1 SGHTS, CDR2 YDEGEE. V was pared by 4 bases and J by 5 bases, with 8 bases of the junction left unmatched.

The chain has TRBV9 and TRBJ2-1; 8 bases align to TRBD2. This CDR3 is built from 15 residues. The germline V gene has CDR1 SGDLS and CDR2 YYNGEE. The ends lost 0 bases at V and 4 bases at J; junction bases unmatched: 3. CDR3: CASSVGASGYNEQFF. CDR3 in DNA: TGTGCCAGCAGCGTAGGTGCTAGCGGGTACAATGAGCAGTTCTTC.

Of note for this clone: At one boundary the junction diverges from the germline segment, which might be a read error. The chain combines TRBV7-7 with TRBJ1-5; no reliable D call. Germline V gene lookup returns CDR1 SSHAT and CDR2 FNYEAQ (reference sequence). The CDR3 consists of 15 residues. The CDR3, as DNA: TGTGCTAGCAGCTTGTCCCTCAAGCGGCATCAGCCCCAGCATTTT. Amino acids: CASSLSLKRHQPQHF.

This rearrangement joins TRBV30 to TRBJ1-6, with 8 nucleotides matching TRBD1. Looked up from germline, CDR1 is GTSNPN and CDR2 is SVGIG (reference sequence). V was clipped by 8 bases and J by 13 bases; unmatched bases: 7. The CDR3 spans 11 residues. The CDR3 region has the DNA TGTGCCACCGGACAGGGTGTTCCCCTCCACTTT. Its protein is CATGQGVPLHF.

This clone was seen a single time. This chain joins TRBV4-2 and TRBJ1-1; 7 positions match TRBD1. CDR3 length: 18 amino acids. The V and J ends lost 0 bases and 4 bases, in that order; junction bases with no gene match: 14. Germline V lookup: CDR1 LGHNA, CDR2 YNFKEQ. The CDR3 DNA is TGTGCCAGCAGCCAAGATTCATCCGGGACAGCCCGGGGCACTGAAGCTTTCTTT. This encodes CASSQDSSGTARGTEAFF.

The rearrangement uses TRBV6-5 and TRBJ2-3, with 11 positions matching TRBD2. Trimming took 0 bases from V and 4 from J; bases not matched to a gene: 3. CDR3 length: 16 amino acids. The germline V gene has CDR1 MNHEY and CDR2 SVGAGI. DNA for the CDR3: TGTGCCAGCAGTTACTCGGGACTAGCGGCGTCAGATACGCAGTATTTT. This translates into CASSYSGLAASDTQYF.

The chain recombines TRBV12-2 with TRBJ1-4; the DNA was not used to check the table's D call, TRBD1. TRBV12-2 has pseudogene status. The CDR3 is 15 residues long. In nucleotides, the CDR3 is TGTGCAAGTCGCTTATCGGGACACAGTAATGAAAAACTGTTTTTT. It yields the protein CASRLSGHSNEKLFF.

This clone was counted between two and nine times. The rearrangement joins TRBV6-6 to TRBJ1-1, with a possible D match to TRBD1 (5 bases). Per germline, CDR1 MNHNY and CDR2 SVGAGI (reference sequence). Trimming removed 7 bases from V and 1 base from J, with 16 bases in between. CDR3 size: 15 residues. The CDR3 sequence: CASTPQRRGNTEAFF. CDR3 bases: TGTGCCAGCACCCCACAACGGAGGGGGAACACTGAAGCTTTCTTT.

This chain uses TRBV5-6 with TRBJ2-1, with D possibly TRBD2 on 6 matching bases. CDR1 and CDR2 (germline): SGHDT, YYEEEE. The CDR3 extends over 18 amino acids. V was cut by 0 bases and J by 3 bases, with 19 bases left in between. The CDR3 is CASSLGRGSVSHYNEQFF. In DNA, the CDR3 is TGTGCCAGCAGCTTGGGGCGGGGCTCGGTTTCCCACTACAATGAGCAGTTCTTC. Combining the CDR3 with reference TRBV5-6 and TRBJ2-1 gives the whole variable domain DAGVTQSPTHLIKTRGQQVTLRCSPKSGHDTVSWYQQALGQGPQFIFQYYEEEERQRGNFPDRFSGHQFPNYSSELNVNALLLGDSALYLCASSLGRGSVSHYNEQFFGPGTRLTVL.

The chain employs TRBV7-9 and TRBJ1-1; TRBD1 agrees at 9 bases. Per the germline V gene, CDR1 is SEHNR and CDR2 is FQNEAQ (reference sequence). The CDR3 spans 15 residues. The trim removed 4 bases at V and 7 bases at J, leaving 10 bases unmatched. The CDR3 DNA reads TGTGCCAGCAGCTCATGGGACAGGGAATTTGGTGAAGCTTTCTTT. This gives the protein CASSSWDREFGEAFF.

This chain uses TRBV2 with TRBJ2-1; 9 positions match TRBD2. The junction had 11 bases not matched to a gene; V was cut back by 1 base and J by 10 bases. Germline V gene lookup returns CDR1 SNHLY and CDR2 FYNNEI. The CDR3 is 16 residues long. In DNA, the CDR3 is TGTGCCAGCAGTGAAGTCGCGGGGGGGCTAGTGGTAGAGCAGTTCTTC. Translated: CASSEVAGGLVVEQFF.

This sequence joins TRBV13 and TRBJ1-1; 7 bases align to TRBD1. Germline CDR1 reads PRHDT; CDR2 reads FYEKMQ (reference sequence). The CDR3 spans 15 residues. J gave up 6 bases and V 6 bases, and 13 bases lay outside the gene matches. CDR3 amino acids: CASRKKQGPPPEAFF. Written as DNA, the CDR3 is TGTGCCAGCAGAAAAAAACAGGGGCCGCCCCCTGAAGCTTTCTTT.

Of note for this clone: One end of the junction fails to match germline, which may point to a read error. This sequence joins TRBV4-1 and TRBJ1-2, with D possibly TRBD1 on 5 matching bases. In germline, CDR1 is MGHRA, CDR2 YSYEKL. CDR3 length: 14 amino acids. CDR3 sequence reads: CASSQGSRGVGYTF. DNA for the CDR3: TGCGCCAGCAGTCAAGGGAGTAGGGGCGTAGGCTACACCTTC.

The chain carries TRBV10-3 and TRBJ2-5, with D maybe TRBD2 (7 bases). The CDR3 has 15 amino acids. Per the germline V gene, CDR1 is ENHRY and CDR2 is SYGVKD. The V gene lost 6 bases and the J gene lost 5 bases, with 19 bases spanning the gap. The chain's CDR3 is CAISSKGGAGETQYF. DNA for the CDR3: TGTGCCATCAGCTCCAAGGGGGGGGCGGGTGAGACCCAGTACTTC.

The V call is TRBV25-1, the J call TRBJ1-1; possibly TRBD1 for D (5 bases). The germline CDR1 and CDR2 sequences are MGHDK and SYGVNS. The CDR3 is 12 residues long. Trimming shortened V by 8 bases and J by 5 bases, and 12 bases separated the two germline ends. The CDR3 loop reads CASRVGGTEAFF. CDR3 DNA: TGTGCCAGCCGAGTTGGGGGGACTGAAGCTTTCTTT.

The J gene is TRBJ2-7, the V gene TRBV5-1; 10 bases line up with TRBD1. The length of the CDR3 is 14 residues. V gave up 4 bases and J gave up 6 bases; unmatched junction bases: 7. The germline CDR1 and CDR2 sequences are SGHRS and YFSETQ. The CDR3 protein is CASSTGTGVPEQYF. The CDR3 region has the DNA TGCGCCAGCAGCACCGGGACAGGGGTTCCCGAGCAGTACTTC.

The V and J genes are TRBV19 and TRBJ2-3, with 8 bases lining up with TRBD2. The CDR3 totals 15 residues. CDR1 and CDR2 (germline): LNHDA, SQIVND (reference sequence). V was pared by 6 bases and J by 0 bases, with 5 bases of the junction left unmatched. DNA of the CDR3: TGTGCCAGTAGACTGCGGGGGGCTAGCACAGATACGCAGTATTTT. Translating gives CASRLRGASTDTQYF.

The rearrangement links TRBV18 to TRBJ1-4; weak D call: TRBD1 (6 bases). Trimming took off 2 bases at V and 5 bases at J, with 9 bases between the two ends. Germline lookup yields CDR1 KGHSH and CDR2 LQKENI. This CDR3 is 14 amino acids long. The CDR3 sequence: CASSPRQGNEKLFF. The CDR3 nucleotides read TGTGCCAGCTCACCAAGGCAGGGGAATGAAAAACTGTTTTTT.

CDR3 amino acids: CASSPSTGGETQYF. In DNA form, the CDR3 reads TGTGCCAGCTCACCCTCGACAGGGGGTGAGACCCAGTACTTC. V gene TRBV18 combines with J gene TRBJ2-5; 9 bases match TRBD1. Germline-derived CDR1 and CDR2 are KGHSH and LQKENI. The trim removed 3 bases at V and 5 bases at J, leaving 4 bases unmatched. CDR3 length: 14 amino acids.

The chain carries TRBV7-9 and TRBJ2-1, with 9 bases aligning to TRBD1. After removal of 4 bases from V and 7 bases from J, the junction contained 20 bases not matched to a gene. The CDR3 spans 19 residues. Germline V CDR1 and CDR2: SEHNR, FQNEAQ (reference sequence). The CDR3 region is CASSWLTSRSTGGLNEQFF. In nucleotides, the CDR3 is TGTGCCAGCAGCTGGCTGACCTCAAGATCGACAGGGGGGCTAAATGAGCAGTTCTTC.

The chain recombines TRBV29-1 with TRBJ1-1; TRBD1 matches 7 bases. The CDR3 length is 13 residues. V was pared by 6 bases and J by 0 bases, with 4 bases of the junction left unmatched. Germline CDR1 SQVTM, CDR2 ANQGSEA. CDR3 sequence reads: CSVHRGVNTEAFF. In DNA form, the CDR3 reads TGCAGCGTCCACAGGGGTGTGAACACTGAAGCTTTCTTT.

This clone was found a few times. This chain uses TRBV7-2 with TRBJ2-3; TRBD2 aligns across 7 bases. Germline-derived CDR1 and CDR2 are SGHTA and FQGNSA. The junction had 12 bases not matched to a gene; V was cut back by 3 bases and J by 3 bases. The length of the CDR3 is 17 residues. CDR3 sequence: CASSFLGRALVTDTQYF. The DNA of the CDR3 is TGTGCCAGCAGCTTTTTAGGGAGGGCCTTAGTGACAGATACGCAGTATTTT.

V gene TRBV2 combines with J gene TRBJ2-2, with TRBD2 matching 10 bases. Germline CDR1 reads SNHLY; CDR2 reads FYNNEI. Trimming removed 7 bases from V and 6 bases from J; junction bases left unmatched: 5. The CDR3 contains 14 residues. The CDR3 sequence: CASKERGGPGELFF. DNA of the CDR3: TGTGCCAGCAAAGAGCGGGGGGGCCCCGGGGAGCTGTTTTTT.